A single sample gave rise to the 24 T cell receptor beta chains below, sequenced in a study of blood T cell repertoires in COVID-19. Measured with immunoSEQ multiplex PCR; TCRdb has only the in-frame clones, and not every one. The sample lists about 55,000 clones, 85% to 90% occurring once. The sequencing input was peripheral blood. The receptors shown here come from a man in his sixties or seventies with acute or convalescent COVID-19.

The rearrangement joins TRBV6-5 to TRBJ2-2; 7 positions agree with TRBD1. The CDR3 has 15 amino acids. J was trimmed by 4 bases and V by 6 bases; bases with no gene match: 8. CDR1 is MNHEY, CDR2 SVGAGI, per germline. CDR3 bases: TGTGCCAGCAGGGCCAACAGGGACAGCACCGGGGAGCTGTTTTTT. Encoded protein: CASRANRDSTGELFF.

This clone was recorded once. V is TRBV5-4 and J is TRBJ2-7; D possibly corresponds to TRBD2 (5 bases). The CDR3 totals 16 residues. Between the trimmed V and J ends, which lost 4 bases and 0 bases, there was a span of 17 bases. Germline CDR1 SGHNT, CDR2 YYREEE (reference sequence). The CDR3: CASSKGGGQNSYEQYF. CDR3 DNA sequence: TGTGCCAGCAGCAAAGGTGGCGGGCAAAACTCCTACGAGCAGTACTTC.

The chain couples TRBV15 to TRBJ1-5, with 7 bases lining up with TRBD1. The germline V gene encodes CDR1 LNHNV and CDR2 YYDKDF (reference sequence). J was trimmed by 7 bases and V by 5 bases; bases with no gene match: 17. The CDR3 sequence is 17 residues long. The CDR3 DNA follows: TGTGCCACCAGCCGATGGGACAGATCGAAGTCGGGACAGCCCCAGCATTTT. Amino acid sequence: CATSRWDRSKSGQPQHF.

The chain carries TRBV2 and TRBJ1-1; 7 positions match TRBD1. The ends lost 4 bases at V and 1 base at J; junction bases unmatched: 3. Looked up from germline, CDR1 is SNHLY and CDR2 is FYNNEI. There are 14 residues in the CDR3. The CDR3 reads CASSADRTNTEAFF. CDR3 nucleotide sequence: TGTGCCAGCAGTGCGGACAGGACGAACACTGAAGCTTTCTTT. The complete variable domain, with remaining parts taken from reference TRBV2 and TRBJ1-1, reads EPEVTQTPSHQVTQMGQEVILRCVPISNHLYFYWYRQILGQKVEFLVSFYNNEISEKSEIFDDQFSVERPDGSNFTLKIRSTKLEDSAMYFCASSADRTNTEAFFGQGTRLTVV.

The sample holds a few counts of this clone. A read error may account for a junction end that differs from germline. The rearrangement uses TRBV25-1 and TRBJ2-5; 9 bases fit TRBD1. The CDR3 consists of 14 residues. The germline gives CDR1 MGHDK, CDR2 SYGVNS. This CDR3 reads CASSPRTGEETQYF. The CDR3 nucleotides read TGTGCCAGCAGTCCACGGACAGGGGAAGAAACCCAGTACTTC.

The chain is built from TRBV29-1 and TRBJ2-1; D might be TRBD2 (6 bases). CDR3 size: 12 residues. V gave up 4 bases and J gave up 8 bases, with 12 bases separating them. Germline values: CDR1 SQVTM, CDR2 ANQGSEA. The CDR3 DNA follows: TGCAGCGTTGTTCGGTCGGGAGATGAGCAGTTCTTC. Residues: CSVVRSGDEQFF.

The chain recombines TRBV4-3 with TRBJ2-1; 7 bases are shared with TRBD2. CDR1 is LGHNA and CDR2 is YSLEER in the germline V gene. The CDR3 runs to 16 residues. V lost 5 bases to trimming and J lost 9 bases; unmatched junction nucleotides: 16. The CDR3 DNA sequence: TGCGCCAGCAGCAAAACCGGGGAGGGCCATGGTGGTGAGCAGTTCTTC. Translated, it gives CASSKTGEGHGGEQFF.

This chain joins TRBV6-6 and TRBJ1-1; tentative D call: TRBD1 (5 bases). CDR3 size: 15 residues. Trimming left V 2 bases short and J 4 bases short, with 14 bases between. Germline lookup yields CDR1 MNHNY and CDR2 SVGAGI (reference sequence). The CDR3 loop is CASSYGAPPRTEAFF. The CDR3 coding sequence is TGTGCCAGCAGTTACGGGGCCCCGCCTCGCACTGAAGCTTTCTTT.

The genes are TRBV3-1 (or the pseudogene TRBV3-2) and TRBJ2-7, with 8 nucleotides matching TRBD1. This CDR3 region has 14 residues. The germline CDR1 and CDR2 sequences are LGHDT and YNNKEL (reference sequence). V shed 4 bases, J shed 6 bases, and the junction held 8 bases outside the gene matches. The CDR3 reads CASSRSGTGPEQYV. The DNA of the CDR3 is TGTGCCAGCAGCCGCTCCGGGACAGGACCCGAGCAGTACGTC.

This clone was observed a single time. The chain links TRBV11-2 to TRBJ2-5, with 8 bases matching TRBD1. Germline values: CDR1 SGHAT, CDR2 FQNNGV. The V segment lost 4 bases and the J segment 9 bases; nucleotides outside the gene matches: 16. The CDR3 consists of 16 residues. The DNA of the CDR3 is TGTGCCAGCAGCTCCCTTTGGGACAGGAGGGGCTTCGCCCAGTACTTC. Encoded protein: CASSSLWDRRGFAQYF.

CDR3 in amino acids: CASSLEGGHGNSNQPQHF. Written as DNA, the CDR3 is TGCGCCAGCAGCTTGGAAGGGGGACACGGAAATAGCAATCAGCCCCAGCATTTT. The gene calls are TRBV5-1 and TRBJ1-5; D is perhaps TRBD1 (6 bases). In germline, CDR1 is SGHRS, CDR2 YFSETQ. The CDR3 runs to 18 residues. With 0 bases removed from V and 0 bases from J, the gap between germline ends came to 16 bases. The full variable domain, in which reference TRBV5-1 and TRBJ1-5 provide the parts outside the CDR3, is KAGVTQTPRYLIKTRGQQVTLSCSPISGHRSVSWYQQTPGQGLQFLFEYFSETQRNKGNFPGRFSGRQFSNSRSEMNVSTLELGDSALYLCASSLEGGHGNSNQPQHFGDGTRLSIL.

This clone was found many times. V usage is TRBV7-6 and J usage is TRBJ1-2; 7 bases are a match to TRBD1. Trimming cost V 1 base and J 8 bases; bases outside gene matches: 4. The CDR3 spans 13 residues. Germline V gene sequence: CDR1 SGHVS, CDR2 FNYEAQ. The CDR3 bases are TGTGCCAGCAGCTTAGGAGGGGGCTGGGGCTACACCTTC. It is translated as CASSLGGGWGYTF.

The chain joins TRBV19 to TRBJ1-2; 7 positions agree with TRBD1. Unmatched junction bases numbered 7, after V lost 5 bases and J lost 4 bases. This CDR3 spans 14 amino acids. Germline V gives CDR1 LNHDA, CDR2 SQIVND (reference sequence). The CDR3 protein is CASSVQGSSYGYTF. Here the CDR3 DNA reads TGTGCCAGTAGTGTACAGGGGTCGAGCTATGGCTACACCTTC.

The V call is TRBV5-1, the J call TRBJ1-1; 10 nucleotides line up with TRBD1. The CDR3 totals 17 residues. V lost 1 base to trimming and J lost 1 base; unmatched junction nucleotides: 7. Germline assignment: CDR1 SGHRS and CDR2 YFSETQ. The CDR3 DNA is TGCGCCAGCAGCTTGCTGCCGACAGGGGGCGCGAACACTGAAGCTTTCTTT. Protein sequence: CASSLLPTGGANTEAFF. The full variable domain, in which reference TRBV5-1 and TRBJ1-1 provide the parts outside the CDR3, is KAGVTQTPRYLIKTRGQQVTLSCSPISGHRSVSWYQQTPGQGLQFLFEYFSETQRNKGNFPGRFSGRQFSNSRSEMNVSTLELGDSALYLCASSLLPTGGANTEAFFGQGTRLTVV.

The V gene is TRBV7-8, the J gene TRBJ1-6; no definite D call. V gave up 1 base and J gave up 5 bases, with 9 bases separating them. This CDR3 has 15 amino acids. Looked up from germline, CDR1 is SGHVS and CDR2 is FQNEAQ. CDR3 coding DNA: TGTGCCAGCAGCTTAGGAGTAGTGCATAATTCACCCCTCCACTTT. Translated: CASSLGVVHNSPLHF. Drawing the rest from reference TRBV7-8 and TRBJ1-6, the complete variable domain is GAGVSQSPRYKVAKRGQDVALRCDPISGHVSLFWYQQALGQGPEFLTYFQNEAQLDKSGLPSDRFFAERPEGSVSTLKIQRTQQEDSAVYLCASSLGVVHNSPLHFGNGTRLTVT.

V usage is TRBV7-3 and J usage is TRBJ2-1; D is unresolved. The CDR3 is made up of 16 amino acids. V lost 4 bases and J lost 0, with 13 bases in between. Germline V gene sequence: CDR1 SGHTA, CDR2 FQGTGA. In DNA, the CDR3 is TGTGCCAGCAGCTCTCAATCGGTCGTCTCCTACAATGAGCAGTTCTTC. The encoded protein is CASSSQSVVSYNEQFF. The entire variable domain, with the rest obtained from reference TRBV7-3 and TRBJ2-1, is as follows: GAGVSQTPSNKVTEKGKYVELRCDPISGHTALYWYRQSLGQGPEFLIYFQGTGAADDSGLPNDRFFAVRPEGSVSTLKIQRTERGDSAVYLCASSSQSVVSYNEQFFGPGTRLTVL.

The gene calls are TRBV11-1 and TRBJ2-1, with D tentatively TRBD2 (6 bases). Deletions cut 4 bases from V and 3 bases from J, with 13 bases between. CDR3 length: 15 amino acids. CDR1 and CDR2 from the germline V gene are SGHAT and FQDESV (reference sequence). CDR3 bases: TGTGCCAGCAGCTCGACCGGGACTGTCTACAATGAGCAGTTCTTC. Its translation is CASSSTGTVYNEQFF.

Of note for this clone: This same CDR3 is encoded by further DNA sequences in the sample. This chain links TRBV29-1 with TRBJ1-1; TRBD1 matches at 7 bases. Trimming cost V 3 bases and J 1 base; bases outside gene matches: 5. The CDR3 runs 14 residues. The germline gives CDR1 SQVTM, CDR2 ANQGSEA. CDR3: CSVEARQGNTEAFF. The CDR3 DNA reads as TGCAGCGTTGAGGCACGACAGGGGAACACTGAAGCTTTCTTT.

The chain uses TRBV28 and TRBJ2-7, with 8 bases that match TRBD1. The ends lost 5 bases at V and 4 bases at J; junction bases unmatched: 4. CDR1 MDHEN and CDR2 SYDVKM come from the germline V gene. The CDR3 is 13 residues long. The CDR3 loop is CASSGQGAYEQYF. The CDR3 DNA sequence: TGTGCCAGCAGTGGGCAGGGGGCTTACGAGCAGTACTTC.

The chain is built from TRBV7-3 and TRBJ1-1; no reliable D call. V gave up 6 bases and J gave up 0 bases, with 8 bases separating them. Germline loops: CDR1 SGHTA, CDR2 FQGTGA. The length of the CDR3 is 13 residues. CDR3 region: CASSYSMNTEAFF. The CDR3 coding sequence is TGTGCCAGCAGTTACAGCATGAACACTGAAGCTTTCTTT.

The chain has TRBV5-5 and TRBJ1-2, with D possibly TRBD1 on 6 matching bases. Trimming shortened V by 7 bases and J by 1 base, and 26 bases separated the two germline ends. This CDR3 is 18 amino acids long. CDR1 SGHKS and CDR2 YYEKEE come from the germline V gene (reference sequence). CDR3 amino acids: CASAETGTQRTYNYGYTF. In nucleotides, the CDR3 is TGTGCCAGCGCGGAGACCGGGACACAACGAACCTATAACTATGGCTACACCTTC.

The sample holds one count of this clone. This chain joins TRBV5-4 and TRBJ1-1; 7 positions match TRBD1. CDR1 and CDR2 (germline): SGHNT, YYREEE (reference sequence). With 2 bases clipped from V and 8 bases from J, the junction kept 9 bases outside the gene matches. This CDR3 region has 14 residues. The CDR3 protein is CASSLGGGDREAFF. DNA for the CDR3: TGTGCCAGCAGCTTAGGCGGGGGGGACAGAGAAGCTTTCTTT.

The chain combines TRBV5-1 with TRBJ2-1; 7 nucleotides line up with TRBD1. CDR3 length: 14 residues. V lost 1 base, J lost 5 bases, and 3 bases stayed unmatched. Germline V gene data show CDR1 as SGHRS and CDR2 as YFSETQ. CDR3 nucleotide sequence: TGCGCCAGCAGCTTGATTGGGACAGACAATGAGCAGTTCTTC. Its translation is CASSLIGTDNEQFF.

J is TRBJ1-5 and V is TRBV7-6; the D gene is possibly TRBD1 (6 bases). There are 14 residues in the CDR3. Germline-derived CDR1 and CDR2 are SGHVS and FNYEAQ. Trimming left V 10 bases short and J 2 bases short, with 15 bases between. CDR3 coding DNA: TGTGCCACAGCGGGGGGGCTCGGCAATCAGCCCCAGCATTTT. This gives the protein CATAGGLGNQPQHF.